This TCR beta chain was identified during a study of blood T cell repertoires in COVID-19. Whole-study context: T cells, B-cell-depleted T cells, or PBMCs supplied cDNA or gDNA.

Per the study methods: Researchers report that nucleated cell counts were estimated from reference gene primer amplification. Libraries were prepared by immunoSEQ multiplex PCR; TCRdb keeps only in-frame clonotypes and omits some of them. That table supplies the V and J calls and clone size; D and trimming were determined from the DNA. The sample includes 190,000 or so clones, around 90% of them seen just once. The CDR3 spans 14 residues. Germline V gene data show CDR1 as SGDLS and CDR2 as YYNGEE. The ends were cut back, 4 bases at V and 2 bases at J, with 12 bases in the middle. Concerning this clone: The sample carries other DNA sequences with the same CDR3.

The chain carries TRBV9 and TRBJ1-1; weak D call: TRBD1 (6 bases). Sequenced input: peripheral blood. The clonotype was recovered from a man in his fifties with acute or convalescent COVID-19. The DNA for the CDR3 is TGTGCCAGCAGCCTTCGGGACATCAACACTGAAGCTTTCTTT. Amino acids: CASSLRDINTEAFF.